The 12 T cell receptor beta chains listed next were all sequenced from one sample in a study of early T cells in non-severe SARS-CoV-2 infection. TCRdb recomputed calls from the 5' RACE reads with MiXCR, one row per CDR3 protein. The table has under 65,000 distinct CDR3 sequences, under 15% seen once. The sequenced sample was whole blood. Every receptor here comes from an adult who was a healthcare worker with PCR-confirmed SARS-CoV-2 infection or an uninfected control (not recorded which).

This clonotype was seen at least ten times. The chain is built from TRBV7-6 and TRBJ2-1; 7 positions agree with TRBD1. The CDR3 has 14 amino acids. The germline V gene encodes CDR1 SGHVS and CDR2 FNYEAQ. Trimming removed 5 bases from V and 6 bases from J; junction bases left unmatched: 7. Here the CDR3 reads CASSATGIFNEQFF. CDR3 DNA sequence: TGTGCCAGCAGCGCGACAGGGATCTTCAATGAGCAGTTCTTC.

This chain connects TRBV7-9 to TRBJ1-3; D possibly corresponds to TRBD1 (5 bases). Germline lookup yields CDR1 SEHNR and CDR2 FQNEAQ (reference sequence). CDR3 size: 16 residues. V dropped 6 bases and J dropped 0 bases, with 15 bases sitting between them. The DNA for the CDR3 is TGTGCCAGCAGAACTACTAAGCAGGGCTCTGGAAACACCATATATTTT. It yields the protein CASRTTKQGSGNTIYF.

This clonotype was detected many times. CDR3 loop: CASSRDMDNTEAFF. DNA for the CDR3: TGTGCCAGCAGCCGGGACATGGACAACACTGAAGCTTTCTTT. This chain joins TRBV6-1 and TRBJ1-1; D might be TRBD1 (6 bases). CDR1 MNHNS and CDR2 SASEGT come from the germline V gene. V lost 6 bases, J lost 2 bases, and 13 bases lay in between. This CDR3 contains 14 residues.

This sequence joins TRBV3-1 and TRBJ2-2, with 8 nucleotides matching TRBD1. Germline CDR1 reads LGHDT; CDR2 reads YNNKEL (reference sequence). The CDR3 is 15 amino acids. The J segment lost 4 bases and the V segment lost 5 bases, leaving 6 bases of the junction unmatched. CDR3: CASSYQGAGTGELFF. CDR3 DNA sequence: TGTGCCAGCAGCTACCAGGGGGCAGGCACCGGGGAGCTGTTTTTT. Together with reference TRBV3-1 and TRBJ2-2, the CDR3 gives the full variable domain: DTAVSQTPKYLVTQMGNDKSIKCEQNLGHDTMYWYKQDSKKFLKIMFSYNNKELIINETVPNRFSPKSPDKAHLNLHINSLELGDSAVYFCASSYQGAGTGELFFGEGSRLTVL.

This clonotype has ten or more counts. The genes are TRBV7-3 and TRBJ1-1; tentative D call: TRBD1 (6 bases). This CDR3 has 17 amino acids. Germline V gene data show CDR1 as SGHTA and CDR2 as FQGTGA. The germline V and J ends were trimmed by 0 bases and 2 bases, with 16 bases remaining between them. The DNA for the CDR3 is TGTGCCAGCAGCTTAACCCCCCTGGGGACAATTAACACTGAAGCTTTCTTT. The encoded protein is CASSLTPLGTINTEAFF.

This sequence joins TRBV7-2 and TRBJ1-2, with D perhaps TRBD1 (6 bases). CDR1 is SGHTA and CDR2 is FQGNSA in the germline V gene. The CDR3 has 14 residues. V shed 3 bases and J shed 5 bases, with 13 bases lying between them. Here the CDR3 reads CASSFNRDLYGYTF. The CDR3 nucleotides are TGTGCCAGCAGCTTCAACAGGGATTTGTATGGCTACACCTTC. The full variable domain, in which reference TRBV7-2 and TRBJ1-2 provide the parts outside the CDR3, is GAGVSQSPSNKVTEKGKDVELRCDPISGHTALYWYRQSLGQGLEFLIYFQGNSAPDKSGLPSDRFSAERTGGSVSTLTIQRTQQEDSAVYLCASSFNRDLYGYTFGSGTRLTVV.

This clonotype was seen a handful of times. This chain links TRBV4-3 with TRBJ1-2; no clear D. Trimming removed 0 bases from V and 4 bases from J, with 9 bases in between. CDR3 length: 14 residues. Germline CDR1 is LGHNA and CDR2 is YSLEER. The CDR3 reads CASSQDIPTYGYTF. CDR3 coding DNA: TGCGCCAGCAGCCAAGATATCCCCACCTATGGCTACACCTTC.

This sequence joins TRBV5-5 and TRBJ2-1; 7 bases align to TRBD1. The CDR3 covers 15 residues. The trim removed 4 bases at V and 5 bases at J, leaving 9 bases unmatched. Germline lookup yields CDR1 SGHKS and CDR2 YYEKEE (reference sequence). CDR3 sequence: CASSPRDRSHNEQFF. The CDR3, as DNA: TGTGCCAGCAGCCCCCGGGACAGATCTCACAATGAGCAGTTCTTC.

This clonotype was seen ten or more times. The V gene is TRBV25-1, the J gene TRBJ1-6, with D possibly TRBD1 on 5 matching bases. The CDR3 runs 14 residues. V gave up 6 bases and J gave up 8 bases, with 14 bases separating them. Germline CDR1 MGHDK, CDR2 SYGVNS. Written as DNA, the CDR3 is TGTGCCAGCAGGACACCAGGGACCGATTCACCCCTCCACTTT. This translates into CASRTPGTDSPLHF. Filled out from reference TRBV25-1 and TRBJ1-6, the complete variable domain reads EADIYQTPRYLVIGTGKKITLECSQTMGHDKMYWYQQDPGMELHLIHYSYGVNSTEKGDLSSESTVSRIRTEHFPLTLESARPSHTSQYLCASRTPGTDSPLHFGNGTRLTVT.

Only a few counts were recorded for this clonotype. The rearrangement links TRBV20-1 to TRBJ2-1; tentative D call: TRBD1 (6 bases). Trimming left V 6 bases short and J 5 bases short, with 11 bases between. From germline, CDR1 is DFQATT and CDR2 SNEGSKA (reference sequence). The CDR3 is made up of 12 amino acids. CDR3 region: CSAARGNNEQFF. The CDR3 nucleotides are TGCAGTGCAGCCAGGGGTAACAATGAGCAGTTCTTC.

This clonotype has a handful of counts. The gene calls are TRBV29-1 and TRBJ1-1, with D possibly TRBD1 on 5 matching bases. The CDR3 is made up of 12 amino acids. Per the germline V gene, CDR1 is SQVTM and CDR2 is ANQGSEA. Between the trimmed V and J ends, which lost 7 bases and 5 bases, there was a span of 14 bases. This CDR3 reads CSAGAGETEAFF. In DNA, the CDR3 is TGCAGCGCCGGGGCGGGCGAGACTGAAGCTTTCTTT. Based on the CDR3 plus reference TRBV29-1 and TRBJ1-1, the full variable domain is SAVISQKPSRDICQRGTSLTIQCQVDSQVTMMFWYRQQPGQSLTLIATANQGSEATYESGFVIDKFPISRPNLTFSTLTVSNMSPEDSSIYLCSAGAGETEAFFGQGTRLTVV.

At least ten counts were recorded for this clonotype. The chain is built from TRBV7-9 and TRBJ2-2; TRBD2 might be the D (5 bases). Germline CDR1 is SEHNR and CDR2 is FQNEAQ (reference sequence). The V gene lost 1 base and the J gene lost 2 bases, with 8 bases spanning the gap. The CDR3 consists of 15 residues. The CDR3 coding sequence is TGTGCCAGCAGCTTAGGACGGGGAAACACCGGGGAGCTGTTTTTT. It encodes CASSLGRGNTGELFF.